These T cell receptor beta chains were read from a single sample in a study of human T cells and chemical hapten exposure. Each CDR3 protein is one row after TCRdb ran MiXCR on the RACE reads. This sample has over 80,000 distinct CDR3 sequences, with approximately 10% found just once. The sequencing used whole blood, collected in connection with sensitization to the hapten diphenylcyclopropenone (DPC). These receptors were collected from a woman aged 25 to 39 with alopecia areata. Some clones in this sample may be carry-over from other donors' samples. The CDR3 runs from the conserved cysteine through the conserved F or W. D genes are given only for firm matches. Size is omitted from some rows. Given values are once, few, many or a class for expanded clones.

CDR3 DNA,CDR3 protein,clone size,V gene,D gene,J gene
TGTGCCAGCAGCGGGACAGGTCGGTACGAGCAGTACTTC,CASSGTGRYEQYF,-,TRBV11-1,TRBD1,TRBJ2-7
TGTGCCATCAGGCGGACAGGGGACATGAACACTGAAGCTTTCTTT,CAIRRTGDMNTEAFF,-,TRBV10-3,TRBD1,TRBJ1-1
TGTGCCAGCTCACCAGGGTTAGATACGCAGTATTTT,CASSPGLDTQYF,many,TRBV18,-,TRBJ2-3
TGTGCCAGCAAAGTCACAAGCGGTTCCTACGAGCAGTACTTC,CASKVTSGSYEQYF,many,TRBV19,-,TRBJ2-7
TGTGCCAGCAGTTCACCGGGACTAGCCTACGAGCAGTACTTC,CASSSPGLAYEQYF,many,TRBV28,TRBD2,TRBJ2-7
TGTGCCAGCAGCTTAAACAAAGACACTGAAGCTTTCTTT,CASSLNKDTEAFF,few,TRBV7-3,-,TRBJ1-1
TGTGCCAGCAGCCTCTCTCGGGACAAAACCTACAATGAGCAGTTCTTC,CASSLSRDKTYNEQFF,many,TRBV7-9,-,TRBJ2-1
TGTGCCAGCAGTTATTTCGGGTCTCAAGAGACCCAGTACTTC,CASSYFGSQETQYF,many,TRBV6-5,-,TRBJ2-5
TGTGCCAGCAGCACCGGGGGACAGTATAATTCACCCCTCCACTTT,CASSTGGQYNSPLHF,many,TRBV5-4,TRBD1,TRBJ1-6
TGCGCCAGCAGTGAGTTAGCGGGGGGACGAGAGACCCAGTACTTC,CASSELAGGRETQYF,-,TRBV10-2,TRBD2,TRBJ2-5
TGTGCCAGTACCGAAGCGGGAGTGTATCACGGGGAGCTGTTTTTT,CASTEAGVYHGELFF,-,TRBV19,TRBD2,TRBJ2-2
TGTGCCAGCAGCCAAGATTTTACGGGGGGAGCTTTCTTT,CASSQDFTGGAFF,few,TRBV3-1,-,TRBJ1-1
TGTGCCAGCAGTTTATGGACAGGGGATGAAAAACTGTTTTTT,CASSLWTGDEKLFF,-,TRBV12-3/TRBV12-4,TRBD1,TRBJ1-4
TGTGCCAGCAGTGAGGTGGCAGGGGTCGAGACCCAGTACTTC,CASSEVAGVETQYF,-,TRBV2,-,TRBJ2-5
TGTGCCAGCAGCTTGGTGGGGCGGGAAAATGAAAAACTGTTTTTT,CASSLVGRENEKLFF,few,TRBV5-5,-,TRBJ1-4
TGTGCCAGCAGCATCACCTCGAACACTGAAGCTTTCTTT,CASSITSNTEAFF,many,TRBV2,-,TRBJ1-1
TGCGCCAGCAGCCATCGGACAGGGGGCACGACCGGGGAGCTGTTTTTT,CASSHRTGGTTGELFF,many,TRBV5-1,TRBD1,TRBJ2-2
TGTGCCAGCAGCCAAGAGACTAGCGTGGCCTACGAGCAGTACTTC,CASSQETSVAYEQYF,many,TRBV4-2,TRBD2,TRBJ2-7
TGTGCCAGCAGCCTCTACAGGGAGGAGCAGTTCTTC,CASSLYREEQFF,-,TRBV28,-,TRBJ2-1
TGTGCCTCCATCGGGGTGTTGAACACTGAAGCTTTCTTT,CASIGVLNTEAFF,-,TRBV6-2/TRBV6-3,-,TRBJ1-1
TGTGCCAGCAGTTTCCCGAGACAGGGGGCCTACGAGCAGTACTTC,CASSFPRQGAYEQYF,-,TRBV28,TRBD1,TRBJ2-7
TGTGCCAGCAGCCCGGACCTCCACCGCTCCTACAATGAGCAGTTCTTC,CASSPDLHRSYNEQFF,many,TRBV7-9,-,TRBJ2-1
TGTGCCAGCAGGACAGGGTATAGCAATCAGCCCCAGCATTTT,CASRTGYSNQPQHF,many,TRBV6-1,TRBD1,TRBJ1-5
TGCAGTGCTAGACACGACAGGTACAATGAGCAGTTCTTC,CSARHDRYNEQFF,many,TRBV20-1,-,TRBJ2-1
TGTGCCAGCAGTTATCTATTAGCGGGAGCCCCAGATACGCAGTATTTT,CASSYLLAGAPDTQYF,many,TRBV12-3/TRBV12-4,TRBD2,TRBJ2-3
TGCAGTGCTAGCCCATCATCAGGGGGCGGTGGAGATACGCAGTATTTT,CSASPSSGGGGDTQYF,few,TRBV20-1,TRBD1,TRBJ2-3
TGTGCCAGCAGTGGTGGGTTACCACCCCTCCACTTT,CASSGGLPPLHF,many,TRBV6-1,-,TRBJ1-6
TGTGCCAGCAGGTTAGGGGGATCCGGGGCCAACGTCCTGACTTTC,CASRLGGSGANVLTF,many,TRBV7-3,-,TRBJ2-6
TGTGCCAGCAGTCACAGGGGCTATAGCAATCAGCCCCAGCATTTT,CASSHRGYSNQPQHF,many,TRBV28,TRBD1,TRBJ1-5
TGTGCCAGCAGTTACTCGAAGGCAGCGAATCAGCCCCAGCATTTT,CASSYSKAANQPQHF,many,TRBV6-5,-,TRBJ1-5
TGTGCTAGCAGCCGAACTCCCCTGGGCGGGAGCCTCACAGATACGCAGTATTTT,CASSRTPLGGSLTDTQYF,many,TRBV7-7,TRBD2,TRBJ2-3
TGTGCCAGCAGCTTCCGCAGCGGTACGCAGTATTTT,CASSFRSGTQYF,many,TRBV6-2/TRBV6-3,-,TRBJ2-3
TGTGCCAGCAGCCAAGGAGGAGTAAGACAGGGCGATCAGCCCCAGCATTTT,CASSQGGVRQGDQPQHF,many,TRBV3-1,TRBD1,TRBJ1-5
TGTGCCAGCAGCTTAGGACAGGGGGTGGCTAGTGAAAAACTGTTTTTT,CASSLGQGVASEKLFF,-,TRBV7-2,TRBD1,TRBJ1-4
TGTGCCAGCAGCCAGTTTACCTACGAGCAGTACTTC,CASSQFTYEQYF,few,TRBV3-1,-,TRBJ2-7
TGTGCCAGCAGCCGCCGGATTGATACGCAGTATTTT,CASSRRIDTQYF,-,TRBV3-1,-,TRBJ2-3
TGTGCCAGCAGTTTACAGGGACAGGCTGTAGCCAAAAACATTCAGTACTTC,CASSLQGQAVAKNIQYF,few,TRBV28,TRBD1,TRBJ2-4
TGTGCCACCAGTGACCCCGACAGGGCCAATGAGCAGTTCTTC,CATSDPDRANEQFF,many,TRBV24-1,TRBD1,TRBJ2-1
TGTGCCTGGACCCGGGGCTCGAACACCGGGGAGCTGTTTTTT,CAWTRGSNTGELFF,many,TRBV30,-,TRBJ2-2
TGCAGTGCTAGCGACTTATGGGAGACCCAGTACTTC,CSASDLWETQYF,-,TRBV20-1,-,TRBJ2-5
TGTGCCAGCAGTTACTCTAGCGGGAGAAAGAGCTCCTACAATGAGCAGTTCTTC,CASSYSSGRKSSYNEQFF,-,TRBV6-5,TRBD2,TRBJ2-1